The 30 T cell receptor beta chains given below trace back to one sample, sequenced in a study of T cell repertoires in cytomegalovirus infection. TCRdb reprocessed the reads via MiXCR and lists one record per CDR3 protein. The sample lists some 350,000 distinct CDR3 sequences, around 18% seen once, with 8.5% to 10% in the top ten. Material for sequencing was PBMCs. These receptors were collected from a human donor in good health (CMV status not recorded). Some clones in this sample may be carry-over from other donors' samples.

This clonotype was seen a few times. Here the CDR3 DNA reads TGTGCCAGCAGCCCTAGCGGGGGGGTTAATGAGCAGTTCTTC. This translates into CASSPSGGVNEQFF. The chain combines TRBV5-4 with TRBJ2-1, with 12 bases lining up with TRBD2. CDR3 length: 14 residues. V was clipped by 4 bases and J by 7 bases; unmatched bases: 3. Germline V lookup: CDR1 SGHNT, CDR2 YYREEE (reference sequence).

This clonotype appeared many times. The V gene is TRBV12-3 or TRBV12-4, the J gene TRBJ2-7; the D is unclear. The CDR3 contains 14 residues. V lost 1 base and J 3 bases, leaving 10 bases between the germline ends. CDR3 protein: CASSLDLLYYEQYF. CDR3 nucleotides: TGTGCCAGCAGTTTAGATCTTCTTTACTACGAGCAGTACTTC.

The chain joins TRBV11-2 to TRBJ2-3, with 9 nucleotides matching TRBD1. The CDR3 totals 15 residues. Looked up from germline, CDR1 is SGHAT and CDR2 is FQNNGV. The V segment lost 2 bases and the J segment 2 bases; nucleotides outside the gene matches: 2. This CDR3 is CASSLWTGATDTQYF. CDR3 sequence (DNA): TGTGCCAGCAGCTTATGGACAGGGGCCACAGATACGCAGTATTTT.

This clonotype was counted between two and nine times. One end of the junction fails to match germline, which may point to a read error. This chain connects TRBV6-2 or TRBV6-3 to TRBJ2-1; no firm D call. Germline lookup yields CDR1 MNHEY and CDR2 SVGEGT. The CDR3 totals 11 residues. For the CDR3, the DNA is TGTGCCAGCAGCACAGACGGCCTTCCGATCTTC. Protein sequence: CASSTDGLPIF.

This clonotype was counted between two and nine times. This chain links TRBV5-6 with TRBJ1-2; 7 nucleotides align to TRBD1. CDR3 length: 14 amino acids. The J segment lost 3 bases and the V segment lost 4 bases, leaving 6 bases of the junction unmatched. Germline V gives CDR1 SGHDT, CDR2 YYEEEE. The CDR3 loop is CASSPDRFYYGYTF. The CDR3 DNA reads as TGTGCCAGCAGCCCGGACAGGTTTTACTATGGCTACACCTTC.

This clonotype has just one count. The DNA of the CDR3 is TGCAGTGCGATAAATAGCGGAGAGTACCAAGAGACCCAGTACTTC. Its translation is CSAINSGEYQETQYF. V gene TRBV20-1 combines with J gene TRBJ2-5; a possible D gene is TRBD2 (6 bases). V lost 6 bases, J lost 0 bases, and 17 bases lay in between. This CDR3 is built from 15 residues. Germline CDR1 reads DFQATT; CDR2 reads SNEGSKA (reference sequence).

V is TRBV7-3 and J is TRBJ1-1, with a tentative D call TRBD1 (5 bases). The CDR3 extends over 13 amino acids. In germline, CDR1 is SGHTA, CDR2 FQGTGA. V shed 2 bases and J shed 6 bases, with 10 bases lying between them. CDR3 in amino acids: CASSLLGVSEAFF. CDR3 nucleotide sequence: TGTGCCAGCAGCTTATTAGGGGTATCTGAAGCTTTCTTT.

In this sample, this clonotype turned up many times. The rearrangement uses TRBV7-2 and TRBJ2-7; D may be TRBD1 or TRBD2 (5 bases each). CDR1 and CDR2 from the germline V gene are SGHTA and FQGNSA. Trimming took 4 bases from V and 4 from J, leaving 17 bases between them. This CDR3 is built from 15 residues. The CDR3 loop is CASSYSSGEGYEQYF. CDR3 sequence (DNA): TGTGCCAGCAGCTATAGCAGCGGCGAGGGGTACGAGCAGTACTTC.

This chain connects TRBV28 to TRBJ1-5; maybe TRBD1 (6 bases). This CDR3 spans 15 amino acids. V lost 2 bases to trimming and J lost 10 bases, with 18 bases between them. Germline V gene sequence: CDR1 MDHEN, CDR2 SYDVKM. CDR3 region: CASSLSLAGVSPQHF. Here the CDR3 DNA reads TGTGCCAGCAGTTTAAGTTTGGCAGGGGTCAGCCCCCAGCATTTT. Full variable domain (remainder filled in from reference TRBV28 and TRBJ1-5): DVKVTQSSRYLVKRTGEKVFLECVQDMDHENMFWYRQDPGLGLRLIYFSYDVKMKEKGDIPEGYSVSREKKERFSLILESASTNQTSMYLCASSLSLAGVSPQHFGDGTRLSIL.

This clonotype was detected many times. The genes are TRBV6-1 and TRBJ2-6; D ambiguous. This CDR3 comprises 16 residues. The V end was cut by 5 bases, the J end by 4 bases, with 15 bases between. The V gene's germline CDR1 is MNHNS and CDR2 SASEGT. The CDR3 protein is CASSPRSRTGANVLTF. CDR3 bases: TGTGCCAGCAGTCCCCGATCGAGGACCGGGGCCAACGTCCTGACTTTC.

Many counts were recorded for this clonotype. The chain has TRBV7-2 and TRBJ1-2, with a possible D match to TRBD1 (6 bases). Between the trimmed V and J ends, which lost 0 bases and 6 bases, there was a span of 14 bases. This CDR3 spans 15 amino acids. Germline V gene sequence: CDR1 SGHTA, CDR2 FQGNSA. The CDR3 here is CASSLAGLAGDGYTF. DNA for the CDR3: TGTGCCAGCAGCTTAGCGGGTCTGGCAGGGGATGGCTACACCTTC.

This clonotype was observed a handful of times. The gene calls are TRBV6-2 or TRBV6-3 and TRBJ1-1, with D unclear. The V end was cut by 7 bases, the J end by 4 bases, with 7 bases between. Germline loops: CDR1 MNHEY, CDR2 SVGEGT. This CDR3 region has 11 residues. The CDR3 DNA sequence: TGTGCCAGCACCCAGGCCACTGAAGCTTTCTTT. This translates into CASTQATEAFF.

The sample holds a few counts of this clonotype. J is TRBJ1-1 and V is TRBV6-6, with 7 bases fitting TRBD1. Germline CDR1 MNHNY, CDR2 SVGAGI (reference sequence). V dropped 10 bases and J dropped 1; count of bases not matched to a gene: 6. CDR3 length: 13 amino acids. CDR3 nucleotides: TGTGCCACCCGACAGGGCTCGAACACTGAAGCTTTCTTT. Its translation is CATRQGSNTEAFF.

This clonotype was picked up a small number of times. J is TRBJ1-4 and V is TRBV7-2; 7 bases agree with TRBD1. The CDR3 sequence is 17 residues long. The V segment lost 5 bases and the J segment 2 bases; nucleotides outside the gene matches: 11. Germline V gives CDR1 SGHTA, CDR2 FQGNSA. The CDR3 spells CASSTRTGVRTNEKLFF. CDR3 nucleotide sequence: TGTGCCAGCAGCACCCGGACAGGTGTGCGGACTAATGAAAAACTGTTTTTT. Full variable domain (missing parts from reference TRBV7-2 and TRBJ1-4): GAGVSQSPSNKVTEKGKDVELRCDPISGHTALYWYRQSLGQGLEFLIYFQGNSAPDKSGLPSDRFSAERTGGSVSTLTIQRTQQEDSAVYLCASSTRTGVRTNEKLFFGSGTQLSVL.

The CDR3 reads CASSQDPRGAYNEQFF. The CDR3 coding sequence is TGCGCCAGCAGCCAAGACCCCCGCGGGGCCTACAATGAGCAGTTCTTC. The chain recombines TRBV4-1 with TRBJ2-1, with D perhaps matching TRBD2 (6 bases). CDR3 size: 16 residues. V dropped 0 bases and J dropped 2 bases, with 11 bases sitting between them. CDR1 is MGHRA and CDR2 is YSYEKL in the germline V gene.

The chain has TRBV29-1 and TRBJ2-7, with a possible D match to TRBD1 (6 bases). Germline V gives CDR1 SQVTM, CDR2 ANQGSEA. The CDR3 is 11 amino acids. CDR3 loop: CGVGDTYEQYF. CDR3 nucleotides: TGCGGGGTAGGGGACACCTACGAGCAGTACTTC.

V usage is TRBV6-1 and J usage is TRBJ1-4; D perhaps matches TRBD1 (5 bases). The CDR3 totals 16 residues. The V end was cut by 1 base, the J end by 7 bases, with 16 bases between. Germline V gene data show CDR1 as MNHNS and CDR2 as SASEGT. The CDR3 is CASSEVRQPGSEKLFF. The CDR3 DNA sequence: TGTGCCAGCAGTGAAGTCCGACAGCCAGGAAGTGAAAAACTGTTTTTT.

This clonotype was counted only a few times. V usage is TRBV4-1 and J usage is TRBJ1-6; D is possibly TRBD1 (5 bases). Germline assignment: CDR1 MGHRA and CDR2 YSYEKL. V was shortened by 0 bases and J by 7 bases, with 10 bases between the two germline ends. The CDR3 extends over 15 amino acids. Written as DNA, the CDR3 is TGCGCCAGCAGCCAAGACCCAGGGCTAAATTCACCCCTCCACTTT. Protein: CASSQDPGLNSPLHF.

This clonotype was found many times. The chain recombines TRBV11-2 with TRBJ2-7, with D unclear. Deletions cut 4 bases from V and 2 bases from J, with 15 bases between. This CDR3 contains 15 residues. The germline gives CDR1 SGHAT, CDR2 FQNNGV. The CDR3 coding sequence is TGTGCCAGCAGCTCCGAGACGACACTTCCCTACGAGCAGTACTTC. It codes for CASSSETTLPYEQYF.

This clonotype was detected only a few times. This chain connects TRBV7-2 to TRBJ2-5; D possibly matches TRBD1 or TRBD2 (5 bases each). V lost 2 bases and J lost 6, with 10 bases in between. The CDR3 spans 13 residues. Germline values: CDR1 SGHTA, CDR2 FQGNSA. The CDR3 region has the DNA TGTGCCAGCAGCTTATTTGGGGGACAGACCCAGTACTTC. The encoded protein is CASSLFGGQTQYF.

The CDR3 loop is CASTELAGSGDTQYF. The DNA for the CDR3 is TGTGCCAGCACCGAACTAGCGGGAAGCGGGGACACGCAGTATTTT. The chain joins TRBV5-4 to TRBJ2-3, with 10 bases identical to TRBD2. J lost 9 bases, V lost 6 bases, and 13 bases had no gene match. There are 15 residues in the CDR3. Germline V CDR1 and CDR2: SGHNT, YYREEE (reference sequence).

The rearrangement uses TRBV29-1 and TRBJ1-5, with a possible D match to TRBD1 (5 bases). Trimming removed 4 bases at V and 5 bases at J, with 12 bases between. The CDR3 length is 13 residues. The germline CDR1 and CDR2 sequences are SQVTM and ANQGSEA. The CDR3 nucleotides are TGCAGCGTTGGACAGAATCTGGATCAGCCCCAGCATTTT. Translating it yields CSVGQNLDQPQHF.

The sample holds a few counts of this clonotype. The rearrangement links TRBV7-9 to TRBJ2-4, with 8 nucleotides matching TRBD1. J lost 0 bases, V lost 4 bases, and 8 bases had no gene match. The germline CDR1 and CDR2 sequences are SEHNR and FQNEAQ (reference sequence). CDR3 length equals 17 residues. The CDR3 DNA reads as TGTGCCAGCAGCTCAACTCGGGACAGGCTAGCCAAAAACATTCAGTACTTC. Its translation is CASSSTRDRLAKNIQYF.

The rearrangement uses TRBV28 and TRBJ1-1, with 10 bases identical to TRBD1. Trimming cost V 3 bases and J 11 bases; bases outside gene matches: 6. Looked up from germline, CDR1 is MDHEN and CDR2 is SYDVKM. This CDR3 is 13 amino acids long. CDR3 sequence (DNA): TGTGCCAGCAGTTTCTCGGACAGGGGGGACGCTTTCTTT. Its protein is CASSFSDRGDAFF.

The V call is TRBV6-1, the J call TRBJ2-1; D unclear. This CDR3 contains 12 residues. CDR1 is MNHNS and CDR2 is SASEGT in the germline V gene. With 8 bases removed from V and 5 bases from J, the gap between germline ends came to 10 bases. Here the CDR3 reads CASGPRDNEQFF. As DNA, the CDR3 is TGTGCCAGCGGTCCCCGGGACAATGAGCAGTTCTTC.

In its sample, this clonotype was seen many times. The chain carries TRBV7-8 and TRBJ2-1, with a tentative D call TRBD2 (6 bases). Deletions cut 5 bases from V and 3 bases from J, with 17 bases between. This CDR3 region has 16 residues. Germline lookup yields CDR1 SGHVS and CDR2 FQNEAQ. The CDR3 sequence is CASSMSRGAYYNEQFF. The DNA of the CDR3 is TGTGCCAGCAGCATGTCGCGGGGAGCTTACTACAATGAGCAGTTCTTC.

This clonotype was found many times. The V call is TRBV7-2, the J call TRBJ2-6; D is unclear. CDR3 length equals 12 residues. CDR1 SGHTA and CDR2 FQGNSA come from the germline V gene. V was clipped by 4 bases and J by 6 bases, with 4 bases between them. The CDR3 loop reads CASSSQANVLTF. The CDR3 region has the DNA TGTGCCAGCAGCTCCCAGGCCAACGTCCTGACTTTC.

The chain uses TRBV30 and TRBJ2-1; 9 bases agree with TRBD2. Germline trimming cut 5 bases from V and 12 bases from J; bases unmatched to any gene: 11. Per the germline V gene, CDR1 is GTSNPN and CDR2 is SVGIG (reference sequence). This CDR3 spans 13 amino acids. CDR3 DNA sequence: TGTGCCTGGTCGCGGGAGGGCCTCCCAGGGCAGTTCTTC. Residues: CAWSREGLPGQFF.

This clonotype occurred many times. The chain carries TRBV25-1 and TRBJ2-3; D is ambiguous. CDR1 is MGHDK and CDR2 is SYGVNS in the germline V gene. This CDR3 has 14 amino acids. Trimming cost V 3 bases and J 0 bases, with 7 bases left between them. In DNA form, the CDR3 reads TGTGCCAGCAGTGAGGAACAGAGCACAGATACGCAGTATTTT. It translates to CASSEEQSTDTQYF.

This clonotype has a count of ten or more. The chain is built from TRBV7-2 and TRBJ2-6, with D hard to call. V dropped 1 base and J dropped 0 bases, with 10 bases sitting between them. There are 17 residues in the CDR3. Germline V CDR1 and CDR2: SGHTA, FQGNSA. The CDR3 loop is CASSLDGRLSGANVLTF. CDR3 nucleotides: TGTGCCAGCAGCTTAGATGGCAGACTCTCTGGGGCCAACGTCCTGACTTTC.